Listed here are 21 T cell receptor beta chains from one sample, sequenced in a study of T-cell memory formation after mild COVID-19. Each CDR3 protein gets one entry after TCRdb re-called the 5' RACE reads with MiXCR. The table includes tens of thousands of distinct CDR3 sequences, roughly 15% detected once. Material: PBMCs or a T cell subset sorted from them (not recorded which). The receptors were sampled from a man aged 18 to 29 who had mild COVID-19 (a few samples of this study predate the infection). Cell type and time point are not known.

A few counts support this clonotype. The chain combines TRBV19 with TRBJ2-1; 9 bases map to TRBD2. This CDR3 has 15 residues. J lost 4 bases, V lost 3 bases, and 4 bases had no gene match. The germline CDR1 and CDR2 sequences are LNHDA and SQIVND (reference sequence). CDR3 protein: CASSISSGDYNEQFF. Written as DNA, the CDR3 is TGTGCCAGTAGTATTTCTAGCGGGGATTACAATGAGCAGTTCTTC.

There are a few counts of this clonotype. The chain links TRBV7-9 to TRBJ2-2, with 8 bases aligning to TRBD1. CDR1 and CDR2 (germline): SEHNR, FQNEAQ (reference sequence). The CDR3 totals 15 residues. Trimming took 3 bases from V and 4 from J; bases not matched to a gene: 4. CDR3 in amino acids: CASSFRTGGTGELFF. The CDR3 DNA is TGTGCCAGCAGCTTTCGCACAGGGGGCACCGGGGAGCTGTTTTTT.

The gene calls are TRBV29-1 and TRBJ1-1; D is uncertain. V was shortened by 5 bases and J by 1 base, with 8 bases between the two germline ends. This CDR3 contains 12 residues. Germline V gene lookup returns CDR1 SQVTM and CDR2 ANQGSEA. DNA for the CDR3: TGCAGCGTTACATTGGGGAACACTGAAGCTTTCTTT. Protein product: CSVTLGNTEAFF.

The V call is TRBV7-6, the J call TRBJ2-1; no clear D gene. From germline, CDR1 is SGHVS and CDR2 FNYEAQ. V was pared by 1 base and J by 0 bases, with 4 bases between. The CDR3 extends over 14 amino acids. As DNA, the CDR3 is TGTGCCAGCAGCTTAGGCTACTCCTACAATGAGCAGTTCTTC. Protein sequence: CASSLGYSYNEQFF.

The CDR3 reads CASSSSPGPSLEQYF. CDR3 nucleotide sequence: TGTGCCAGCAGCTCTTCTCCGGGACCGAGTCTCGAGCAGTACTTC. This chain links TRBV7-6 with TRBJ2-7; D may match TRBD1 or TRBD2 (5 bases each). The V end was cut by 4 bases, the J end by 6 bases, with 19 bases between. CDR1 is SGHVS, CDR2 FNYEAQ, per germline. The CDR3 length is 15 residues. Supplemented by reference TRBV7-6 and TRBJ2-7, the full variable domain reads GAGVSQSPRYKVTKRGQDVALRCDPISGHVSLYWYRQALGQGPEFLTYFNYEAQQDKSGLPNDRFSAERPEGSISTLTIQRTEQRDSAMYRCASSSSPGPSLEQYFGPGTRLTVT.

The V and J genes are TRBV10-2 and TRBJ2-3; D is ambiguous. Germline V gene sequence: CDR1 WSHSY, CDR2 SAAADI. V dropped 0 bases and J dropped 0 bases, with 7 bases sitting between them. CDR3 length: 15 amino acids. The CDR3 DNA is TGCGCCAGCAGTGAGTCCCCGACTAGCACAGATACGCAGTATTTT. The encoded protein is CASSESPTSTDTQYF.

On this clonotype itself: The junction departs from the called germline gene at one end, perhaps through a read error. V is TRBV28 and J is TRBJ2-5, with 7 bases identical to TRBD2. Germline assignment: CDR1 MDHEN and CDR2 SYDVKM. The CDR3 length is 14 residues. CDR3 in DNA: TGTGCCAGCAGTTTGTTTGGGGCGGGAGAGACCCATTACTTC. Translation: CASSLFGAGETHYF.

CDR3 nucleotides: TGTGCCAGCAGCTTAGCGCAGGGGGAGAATTCACCCCTCCACTTT. This codes for CASSLAQGENSPLHF. V is TRBV7-9 and J is TRBJ1-6, with 7 bases matching TRBD1. This CDR3 is built from 15 residues. CDR1 SEHNR and CDR2 FQNEAQ come from the germline V gene (reference sequence). After removal of 0 bases from V and 7 bases from J, the junction contained 3 bases not matched to a gene.

This clonotype was observed a handful of times. The V gene is TRBV18, the J gene TRBJ2-5, with no clear D. The length of the CDR3 is 9 residues. Deletions cut 2 bases from V and 9 bases from J, with 1 base between. The germline gives CDR1 KGHSH, CDR2 LQKENI. DNA of the CDR3: TGTGCCAGCTCACCATCCCAGTACTTC. Protein: CASSPSQYF.

This clonotype was detected a few times. This chain uses TRBV27 with TRBJ1-1; no firm D call. From germline, CDR1 is MNHEY and CDR2 SMNVEV (reference sequence). V lost 1 base and J 4 bases, leaving 10 bases between the germline ends. The CDR3 runs 14 residues. For the CDR3, the DNA is TGTGCCAGCAGTTTATACGGTCGGAGCACTGAAGCTTTCTTT. Amino acids: CASSLYGRSTEAFF.

This clonotype was counted a few times. The genes are TRBV7-3 and TRBJ1-4, with D uncertain. Germline loops: CDR1 SGHTA, CDR2 FQGTGA. Deletions cut 5 bases from V and 8 bases from J, with 12 bases between. The CDR3 totals 13 residues. The chain's CDR3 is CASSREVGEKLFF. As DNA, the CDR3 is TGTGCCAGCAGCAGAGAAGTGGGCGAAAAACTGTTTTTT.

The genes are TRBV12-3 or TRBV12-4 and TRBJ2-3; 12 bases fit TRBD2. This CDR3 comprises 16 residues. V lost 5 bases to trimming and J lost 2 bases; unmatched junction nucleotides: 5. CDR3 residues: CASSPRLAGATDTQYF. The DNA for the CDR3 is TGTGCCAGCAGTCCTCGACTAGCGGGGGCCACAGATACGCAGTATTTT.

This clonotype was seen more than once but under ten times. V gene TRBV4-1 combines with J gene TRBJ2-3; TRBD2 matches at 16 bases. Germline CDR1 reads MGHRA; CDR2 reads YSYEKL. The CDR3 has 18 amino acids. Losses at the gene ends were 4 bases for V and 4 bases for J; bases not matched to a gene: 8. CDR3 nucleotides: TGCGCCAGCAGCCTTGGTCCGGGACTAGCGGGGGGGTCAGATACGCAGTATTTT. Amino acid sequence: CASSLGPGLAGGSDTQYF.

This clonotype was counted between two and nine times. The V call is TRBV6-5, the J call TRBJ2-5; a possible D gene is TRBD2 (5 bases). V lost 8 bases and J 0 bases, leaving 13 bases between the germline ends. Germline CDR1 MNHEY, CDR2 SVGAGI. The CDR3 loop spans 14 amino acids. CDR3 sequence: CASQTAEYQETQYF. The CDR3 DNA follows: TGTGCCAGCCAAACAGCGGAGTACCAAGAGACCCAGTACTTC.

This clonotype was counted a few times. The rearrangement uses TRBV9 and TRBJ1-4; possibly TRBD1 for D (5 bases). V was trimmed by 3 bases and J by 13 bases, leaving 16 bases between them. The germline gives CDR1 SGDLS, CDR2 YYNGEE. This CDR3 is built from 13 residues. The CDR3 coding sequence is TGTGCCAGCAGCGGCGGGGGGGATCCCACACTGTTTTTT. It specifies CASSGGGDPTLFF.

This clonotype was found many times. The chain recombines TRBV12-3 or TRBV12-4 with TRBJ2-7; a weak D match, TRBD2 (6 bases). This CDR3 spans 13 amino acids. Deletions cut 1 base from V and 7 bases from J, with 11 bases between. The CDR3, as DNA: TGTGCCAGCAGTTTAGGGGTCGGGGGAGAGCAGTACGTC. Protein sequence: CASSLGVGGEQYV.

The sample holds many counts of this clonotype. The rearrangement uses TRBV29-1 and TRBJ2-1, with TRBD1 matching 7 bases. The CDR3 runs to 15 residues. The ends lost 3 bases at V and 4 bases at J; junction bases unmatched: 9. Germline V gene sequence: CDR1 SQVTM, CDR2 ANQGSEA. The CDR3 is CSVENRGRVYNEQFF. The CDR3 coding sequence is TGCAGCGTTGAGAACAGGGGTCGGGTGTACAATGAGCAGTTCTTC.

This clonotype was seen more than once but under ten times. This rearrangement joins TRBV6-5 to TRBJ2-1; 9 bases align to TRBD2. CDR3 length: 16 amino acids. Trimming cost V 0 bases and J 3 bases; bases outside gene matches: 3. The germline V gene encodes CDR1 MNHEY and CDR2 SVGAGI. CDR3 protein: CASSYSGGGGYNEQFF. CDR3 DNA sequence: TGTGCCAGCAGTTACTCCGGCGGGGGGGGCTACAATGAGCAGTTCTTC.

The V gene is TRBV7-9, the J gene TRBJ1-1; D remains ambiguous. Trimming pared 2 bases from V and 4 bases from J, leaving 8 bases between. Germline loops: CDR1 SEHNR, CDR2 FQNEAQ (reference sequence). The CDR3 covers 13 residues. In nucleotides, the CDR3 is TGTGCCAGCAGCTTAAGTCCCGGCACTGAAGCTTTCTTT. This gives the protein CASSLSPGTEAFF.

This clonotype was observed a handful of times. The J gene is TRBJ2-2, the V gene TRBV5-5, with a weak D call TRBD2 (5 bases). This CDR3 spans 16 amino acids. From germline, CDR1 is SGHKS and CDR2 YYEKEE (reference sequence). Trimming took 4 bases from V and 0 from J, leaving 13 bases between them. DNA for the CDR3: TGTGCCAGCAGCCCCACCCGGGGTCCGAACACCGGGGAGCTGTTTTTT. Amino acid sequence: CASSPTRGPNTGELFF.

This clonotype turned up a few times. The chain couples TRBV5-1 to TRBJ1-1, with a tentative D call TRBD1 (5 bases). CDR3 length: 15 residues. The germline gives CDR1 SGHRS, CDR2 YFSETQ. Trimming cost V 0 bases and J 6 bases, with 15 bases left between them. CDR3 residues: CASSLEGPWGAEAFF. The CDR3 DNA sequence: TGCGCCAGCAGCTTGGAGGGACCCTGGGGCGCTGAAGCTTTCTTT.